One sample yielded the 9 T cell receptor beta chains listed below, sequenced in a study of blood T cell repertoires in COVID-19. Using immunoSEQ multiplex PCR, the repertoire was profiled, and TCRdb retains in-frame clones only, with some absent. The data show about 100,000 clones, with about 88% seen just once and around 7.2% held by the top ten. Sequences were obtained from peripheral blood. The receptors come from a man in his thirties or forties in a cohort sampled during active COVID-19.

This clone was detected a few times. The rearrangement joins TRBV19 to TRBJ1-1; 7 bases line up with TRBD1. The CDR3 has 16 amino acids. The V and J ends lost 9 bases and 4 bases, in that order; junction bases with no gene match: 17. Per the germline V gene, CDR1 is LNHDA and CDR2 is SQIVND (reference sequence). Written as DNA, the CDR3 is TGTGCCAGCGGGAACCTCGGGACAGCCCGTGGCACTGAAGCTTTCTTT. Residues: CASGNLGTARGTEAFF.

The chain links TRBV3-1 (or the pseudogene TRBV3-2) to TRBJ1-2; 7 bases agree with TRBD1. The J segment lost 3 bases and the V segment lost 6 bases, leaving 4 bases of the junction unmatched. Per the germline V gene, CDR1 is LGHDT and CDR2 is YNNKEL (reference sequence). CDR3 length: 13 residues. The CDR3 DNA sequence: TGTGCCAGCAGTAGGGACAGTCACTATGGCTACACCTTC. As protein: CASSRDSHYGYTF.

The chain has TRBV28 and TRBJ1-5, with a possible D match to TRBD1 (5 bases). V was pared by 3 bases and J by 6 bases, with 12 bases between. Per the germline V gene, CDR1 is MDHEN and CDR2 is SYDVKM. The CDR3 runs 14 residues. The CDR3 region is CASSFGQGGQPQHF. In DNA, the CDR3 is TGTGCCAGCAGTTTTGGCCAGGGTGGTCAGCCCCAGCATTTT.

The chain combines TRBV6-4 with TRBJ1-1; 8 nucleotides align to TRBD1. J was trimmed by 1 base and V by 4 bases; bases with no gene match: 2. The CDR3 covers 14 residues. Germline CDR1 MRHNA, CDR2 SNTAGT. CDR3 region: CASSADRGNTEAFF. CDR3 nucleotide sequence: TGTGCCAGCAGTGCCGACAGGGGGAACACTGAAGCTTTCTTT.

CDR3 coding DNA: TGCGCCAGCAGCCAACAAGCGGGGGCGGGAGATACGCAGTATTTT. It is translated as CASSQQAGAGDTQYF. This chain links TRBV5-1 with TRBJ2-3; 8 bases align to TRBD2. CDR3 length equals 15 residues. After removal of 4 bases from V and 5 bases from J, the junction contained 9 bases not matched to a gene. Germline loops: CDR1 SGHRS, CDR2 YFSETQ.

The chain employs TRBV27 and TRBJ1-1; TRBD1 agrees at 7 bases. V lost 1 base and J lost 10; bases outside the gene matches: 15. The CDR3 has 16 amino acids. The germline gives CDR1 MNHEY, CDR2 SMNVEV (reference sequence). CDR3 nucleotides: TGTGCCAGCAGTTTATGGGGTCCCAGGGGGTTGGGCGTAGCTTTCTTT. Translating it yields CASSLWGPRGLGVAFF.

This clone was seen just once. The gene calls are TRBV5-1 and TRBJ2-7; D is perhaps TRBD2 (5 bases). There are 17 residues in the CDR3. Germline V gene sequence: CDR1 SGHRS, CDR2 YFSETQ. With 0 bases removed from V and 0 bases from J, the gap between germline ends came to 16 bases. The CDR3 bases are TGCGCCAGCAGCTTGGTGTACAGCGGAGCGAGCTCCTACGAGCAGTACTTC. This codes for CASSLVYSGASSYEQYF. The whole variable domain, filled in from reference TRBV5-1 and TRBJ2-7, reads KAGVTQTPRYLIKTRGQQVTLSCSPISGHRSVSWYQQTPGQGLQFLFEYFSETQRNKGNFPGRFSGRQFSNSRSEMNVSTLELGDSALYLCASSLVYSGASSYEQYFGPGTRLTVT.

In this sample, this clone turned up once. In DNA form, the CDR3 reads TGCGCCAGCAGCTTGGCCGGGGTCGGTAGCACTGAAGCTTTCTTT. Translated: CASSLAGVGSTEAFF. The chain combines TRBV5-1 with TRBJ1-1; D call uncertain. Germline V gives CDR1 SGHRS, CDR2 YFSETQ. The CDR3 is made up of 15 amino acids. V gave up 0 bases and J gave up 4 bases, with 13 bases separating them. The full variable domain, its missing parts supplied by reference TRBV5-1 and TRBJ1-1, is KAGVTQTPRYLIKTRGQQVTLSCSPISGHRSVSWYQQTPGQGLQFLFEYFSETQRNKGNFPGRFSGRQFSNSRSEMNVSTLELGDSALYLCASSLAGVGSTEAFFGQGTRLTVV.

This chain links TRBV28 with TRBJ2-2, with TRBD2 matching over 7 bases. V was clipped by 7 bases and J by 5 bases; unmatched bases: 13. The CDR3 sequence is 16 residues long. CDR1 and CDR2 from the germline V gene are MDHEN and SYDVKM. The CDR3 loop reads CASTSRFTSVTGELFF. The CDR3 DNA follows: TGTGCCAGCACCTCACGGTTCACTAGCGTAACCGGGGAGCTGTTTTTT.